This paragraph covers one T cell receptor (beta chain) sequence. Its antigen is unknown. These data come from a study of PD-1 blockade in classical Hodgkin lymphoma. Study-wide context: On a schedule of every 2 weeks, patients received nivolumab 3 mg/kg intravenously.

Every single patient, without exception, relapsed after autologous stem cell transplantation, and brentuximab vedotin exposure varied. Sequencing was performed with immunoSEQ multiplex PCR; in TCRdb, only in-frame clones are kept and a portion is missing. The sample consists of approximately 160,000 clones, approximately 81% of them appearing once. Study-level results: A significant rise in TCR diversity was seen by C4D1 for CD4+ cells but not for CD8+ cells.

Germline loops: CDR1 SGHTA, CDR2 FQGNSA. Trimming took off 5 bases at V and 6 bases at J, with 12 bases between the two ends. There are 13 residues in the CDR3. The chain carries TRBV7-2 and TRBJ2-3, with D unclear. The sequence came from a human donor with classical Hodgkin lymphoma. The starting material was peripheral blood mononuclear cells (PBMCs), obtained before the second cycle of nivolumab. This chain's CDR3 is CASSQTSFDTQYF. As DNA, the CDR3 is TGTGCCAGCAGCCAGACCTCTTTCGATACGCAGTATTTT.